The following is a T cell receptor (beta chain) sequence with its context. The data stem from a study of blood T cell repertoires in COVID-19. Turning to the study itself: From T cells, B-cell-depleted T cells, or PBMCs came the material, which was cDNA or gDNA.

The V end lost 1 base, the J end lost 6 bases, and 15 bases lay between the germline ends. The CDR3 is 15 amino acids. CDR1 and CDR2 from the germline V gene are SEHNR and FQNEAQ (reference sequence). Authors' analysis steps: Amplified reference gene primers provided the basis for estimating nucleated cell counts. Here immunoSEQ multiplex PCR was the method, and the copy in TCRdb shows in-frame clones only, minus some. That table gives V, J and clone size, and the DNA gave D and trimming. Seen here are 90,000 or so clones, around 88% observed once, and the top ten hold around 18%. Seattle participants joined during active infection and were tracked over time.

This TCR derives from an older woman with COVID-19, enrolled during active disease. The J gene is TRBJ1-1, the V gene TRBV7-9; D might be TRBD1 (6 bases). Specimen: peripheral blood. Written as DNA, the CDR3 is TGTGCCAGCAGCTTAGGAACAGGGATCAGTTCTGAAGCTTTCTTT. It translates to CASSLGTGISSEAFF. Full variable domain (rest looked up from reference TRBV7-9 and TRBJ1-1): DTGVSQNPRHKITKRGQNVTFRCDPISEHNRLYWYRQTLGQGPEFLTYFQNEAQLEKSRLLSDRFSAERPKGSFSTLEIQRTEQGDSAMYLCASSLGTGISSEAFFGQGTRLTVV.